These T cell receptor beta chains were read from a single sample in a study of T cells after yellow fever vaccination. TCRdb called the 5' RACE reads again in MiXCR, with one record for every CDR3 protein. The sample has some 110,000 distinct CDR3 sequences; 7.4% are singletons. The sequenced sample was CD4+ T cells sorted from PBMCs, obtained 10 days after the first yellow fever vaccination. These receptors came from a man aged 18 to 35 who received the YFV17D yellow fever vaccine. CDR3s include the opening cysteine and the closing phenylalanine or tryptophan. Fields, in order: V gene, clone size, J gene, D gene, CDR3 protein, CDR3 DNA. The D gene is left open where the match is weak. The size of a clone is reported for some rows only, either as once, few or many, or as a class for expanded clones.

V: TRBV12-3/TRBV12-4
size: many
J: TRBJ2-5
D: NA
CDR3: CASSYWQETQYF
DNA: TGTGCCAGCAGTTATTGGCAAGAGACCCAGTACTTC

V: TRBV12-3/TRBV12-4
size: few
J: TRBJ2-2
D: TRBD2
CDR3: CACSLYGWEGTNTGELFF
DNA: TGTGCCTGCAGTTTATATGGCTGGGAGGGCACGAACACCGGGGAGCTGTTTTTT

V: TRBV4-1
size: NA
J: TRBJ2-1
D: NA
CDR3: CASSQVKTRNNEQFF
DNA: TGCGCCAGCAGCCAAGTTAAGACAAGAAACAATGAGCAGTTCTTC

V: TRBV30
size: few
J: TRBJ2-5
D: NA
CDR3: CAWSPQGRSETQYF
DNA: TGTGCCTGGAGTCCCCAGGGGAGGTCGGAGACCCAGTACTTC

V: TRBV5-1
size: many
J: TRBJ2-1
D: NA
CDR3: CASSLTGPSSYNEQFF
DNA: TGCGCCAGCAGCTTGACTGGGCCCAGCTCCTACAATGAGCAGTTCTTC

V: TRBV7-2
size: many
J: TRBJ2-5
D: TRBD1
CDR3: CASSPGQEETQYF
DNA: TGTGCCAGCAGCCCGGGACAGGAAGAGACCCAGTACTTC

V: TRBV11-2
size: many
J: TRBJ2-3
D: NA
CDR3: CASSSHSRDTQYF
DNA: TGTGCCAGCAGCTCCCACTCTCGAGATACGCAGTATTTT

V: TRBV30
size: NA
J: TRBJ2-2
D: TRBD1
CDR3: CAWSVLRGRGTGELFF
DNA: TGTGCCTGGAGTGTACTGAGGGGGCGCGGCACCGGGGAGCTGTTTTTT

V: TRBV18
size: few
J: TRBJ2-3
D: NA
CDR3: CASSPVLRADTQYF
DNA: TGTGCCAGCTCACCAGTCCTTCGGGCAGATACGCAGTATTTT

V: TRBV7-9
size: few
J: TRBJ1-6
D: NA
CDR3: CASSLQGNTPLHF
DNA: TGTGCCAGCAGCTTACAGGGGAATACACCCCTCCACTTT

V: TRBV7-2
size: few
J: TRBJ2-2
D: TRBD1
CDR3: CASSLNRPGGTGELFF
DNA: TGTGCCAGCAGCTTAAATAGGCCAGGGGGAACCGGGGAGCTGTTTTTT

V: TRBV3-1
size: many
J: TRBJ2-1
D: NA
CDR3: CASSHLSRGKSYNEQFF
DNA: TGTGCCAGCAGCCATCTTTCGAGAGGAAAATCCTACAATGAGCAGTTCTTC

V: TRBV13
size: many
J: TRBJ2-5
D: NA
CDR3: CASSSRDRWETQYF
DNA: TGTGCCAGCAGTTCCCGGGACCGATGGGAGACCCAGTACTTC

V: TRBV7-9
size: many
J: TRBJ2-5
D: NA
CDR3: CASVPGSEETQYF
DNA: TGTGCCAGCGTGCCGGGGTCCGAAGAGACCCAGTACTTC

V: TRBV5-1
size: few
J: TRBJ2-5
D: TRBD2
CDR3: CASSSSGGIWRQTQYF
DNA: TGCGCCAGCAGCTCGAGCGGGGGGATCTGGAGACAGACCCAGTACTTC

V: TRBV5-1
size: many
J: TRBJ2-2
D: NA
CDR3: CASSQTPPGLFF
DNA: TGCGCCAGCAGCCAGACACCGCCGGGACTGTTTTTT

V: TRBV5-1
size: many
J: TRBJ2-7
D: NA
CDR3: CASSLGLGGISYEQYF
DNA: TGCGCCAGCAGCTTGGGGCTTGGGGGGATCTCATACGAGCAGTACTTC

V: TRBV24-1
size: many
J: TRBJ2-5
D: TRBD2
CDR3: CATSDTLSSSGGQETQYF
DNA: TGTGCCACCAGTGATACCCTTTCAAGTAGCGGGGGACAAGAGACCCAGTACTTC

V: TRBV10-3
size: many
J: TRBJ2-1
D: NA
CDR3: CAISESRSDEQFF
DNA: TGTGCCATCAGTGAGTCTCGATCAGATGAGCAGTTCTTC

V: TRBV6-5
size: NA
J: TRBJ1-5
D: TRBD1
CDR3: CASSSTGTGNPSNQPQHF
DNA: TGTGCCAGCAGTTCAACCGGGACAGGGAACCCTAGCAATCAGCCCCAGCATTTT

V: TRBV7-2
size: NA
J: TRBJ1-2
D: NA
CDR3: CASSLEGVSNYGYTF
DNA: TGTGCCAGCAGCTTAGAGGGGGTTTCAAACTATGGCTACACCTTC

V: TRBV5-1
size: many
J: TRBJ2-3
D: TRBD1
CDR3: CASRRRTGDADTQYF
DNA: TGCGCCAGCAGGCGCCGAACAGGGGATGCAGATACGCAGTATTTT

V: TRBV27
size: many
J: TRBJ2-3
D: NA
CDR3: CASSRQVSDTQYF
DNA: TGTGCCAGCAGCAGACAGGTCTCAGATACGCAGTATTTT

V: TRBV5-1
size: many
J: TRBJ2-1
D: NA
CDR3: CASSKSSYNEQFF
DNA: TGCGCCAGCAGTAAGAGCTCCTACAATGAGCAGTTCTTC

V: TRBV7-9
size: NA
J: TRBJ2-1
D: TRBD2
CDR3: CASSLRGASYNEQFF
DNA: TGTGCCAGCAGCTTGCGGGGGGCTTCCTACAATGAGCAGTTCTTC

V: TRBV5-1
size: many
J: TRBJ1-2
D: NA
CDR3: CASSQLAQGSGYTF
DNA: TGCGCCAGCAGCCAGCTGGCCCAGGGATCCGGCTACACCTTC

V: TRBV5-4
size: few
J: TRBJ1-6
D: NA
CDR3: CASSLETGTGALHF
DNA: TGTGCCAGCAGCTTGGAGACGGGGACGGGGGCCCTCCACTTT

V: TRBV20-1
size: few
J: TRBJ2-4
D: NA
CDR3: CSAVQGVKNIQYF
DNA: TGCAGTGCTGTCCAGGGTGTGAAAAACATTCAGTACTTC

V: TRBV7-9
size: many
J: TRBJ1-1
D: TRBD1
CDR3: CASSDNRGLSTEAFF
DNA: TGTGCCAGCAGCGATAACAGGGGGCTGAGCACTGAAGCTTTCTTT

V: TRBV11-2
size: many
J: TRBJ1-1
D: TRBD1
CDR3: CASSTQGDTEAFF
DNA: TGTGCCAGCAGCACACAGGGGGACACTGAAGCTTTCTTT

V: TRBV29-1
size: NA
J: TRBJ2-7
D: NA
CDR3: CSVSGAADEQYF
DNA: TGCAGCGTGAGTGGGGCGGCGGACGAGCAGTACTTC

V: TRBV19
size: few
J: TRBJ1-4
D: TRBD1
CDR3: CASGDRLATNEKLFF
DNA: TGTGCCAGTGGGGACAGACTTGCAACTAATGAAAAACTGTTTTTT

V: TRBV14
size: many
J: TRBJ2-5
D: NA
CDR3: CASSQGTVSQETQYF
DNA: TGTGCCAGCAGCCAGGGTACAGTATCCCAAGAGACCCAGTACTTC

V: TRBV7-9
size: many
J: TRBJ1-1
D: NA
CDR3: CASSFQGRTTEAFF
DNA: TGTGCCAGCAGCTTCCAGGGGCGAACGACTGAAGCTTTCTTT

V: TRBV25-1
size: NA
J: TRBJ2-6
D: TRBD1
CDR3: CASREGQGSSGANVLTF
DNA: TGTGCCAGCAGAGAGGGACAGGGTTCATCTGGGGCCAACGTCCTGACTTTC

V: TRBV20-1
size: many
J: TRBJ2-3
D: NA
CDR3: CSASVLRDTQYF
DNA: TGCAGTGCTAGCGTCCTCCGTGATACGCAGTATTTT

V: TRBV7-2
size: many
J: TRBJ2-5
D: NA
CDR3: CASSRGGAYETQYF
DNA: TGTGCCAGCAGCCGAGGTGGCGCTTATGAGACCCAGTACTTC

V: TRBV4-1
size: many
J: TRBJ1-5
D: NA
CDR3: CASSQGTDQPQHF
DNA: TGCGCCAGCAGCCAAGGAACTGATCAGCCCCAGCATTTT

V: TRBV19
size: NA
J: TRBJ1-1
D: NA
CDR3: CASSPAGARAKTEAFF
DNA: TGTGCCAGTAGTCCGGCCGGGGCACGGGCGAAGACTGAAGCTTTCTTT

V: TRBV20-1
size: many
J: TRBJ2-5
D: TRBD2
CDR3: CSARVAGGQETQYF
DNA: TGCAGTGCTAGAGTAGCGGGGGGCCAAGAGACCCAGTACTTC

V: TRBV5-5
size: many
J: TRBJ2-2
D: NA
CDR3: CASSLGIFTGELFF
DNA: TGTGCCAGCAGCCTCGGGATCTTCACCGGGGAGCTGTTTTTT

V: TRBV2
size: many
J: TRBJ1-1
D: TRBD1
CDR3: CASSSRGHEAFF
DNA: TGTGCCAGCTCTAGCAGGGGGCACGAAGCTTTCTTT

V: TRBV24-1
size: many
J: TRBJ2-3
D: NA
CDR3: CATSYTDTQYF
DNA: TGTGCCACCAGTTACACAGATACGCAGTATTTT

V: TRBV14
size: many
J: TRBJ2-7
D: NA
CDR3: CASSQGLRTSPYYEQYF
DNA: TGTGCCAGCAGCCAAGGTCTTAGGACTTCTCCCTACTACGAGCAGTACTTC

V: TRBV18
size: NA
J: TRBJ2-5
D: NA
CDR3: CASSPPVGDPGQETQYF
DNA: TGTGCCAGCTCACCACCGGTAGGAGATCCCGGGCAAGAGACCCAGTACTTC

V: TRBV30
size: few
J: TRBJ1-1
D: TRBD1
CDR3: CAWGTGIKNTEAFF
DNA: TGTGCCTGGGGGACAGGGATAAAGAACACTGAAGCTTTCTTT

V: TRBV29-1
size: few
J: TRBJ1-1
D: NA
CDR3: CSVGDRIMNTEAFF
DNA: TGCAGCGTTGGAGACAGGATCATGAACACTGAAGCTTTCTTT

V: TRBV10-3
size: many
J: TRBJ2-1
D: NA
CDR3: CAIALTSEQFF
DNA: TGTGCCATCGCCCTAACTAGTGAGCAGTTCTTC

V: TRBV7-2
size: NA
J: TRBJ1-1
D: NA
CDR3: CASSQQGQNTEAFF
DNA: TGTGCCAGCAGCCAGCAGGGACAGAACACTGAAGCTTTCTTT

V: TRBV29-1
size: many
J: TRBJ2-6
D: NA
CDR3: CSVGHSGANVLTF
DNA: TGCAGCGTGGGACACTCTGGGGCCAACGTCCTGACTTTC

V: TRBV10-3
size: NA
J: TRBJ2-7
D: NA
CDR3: CAISESPGSVYEQYF
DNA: TGTGCCATCAGTGAGTCGCCGGGCAGCGTCTACGAGCAGTACTTC